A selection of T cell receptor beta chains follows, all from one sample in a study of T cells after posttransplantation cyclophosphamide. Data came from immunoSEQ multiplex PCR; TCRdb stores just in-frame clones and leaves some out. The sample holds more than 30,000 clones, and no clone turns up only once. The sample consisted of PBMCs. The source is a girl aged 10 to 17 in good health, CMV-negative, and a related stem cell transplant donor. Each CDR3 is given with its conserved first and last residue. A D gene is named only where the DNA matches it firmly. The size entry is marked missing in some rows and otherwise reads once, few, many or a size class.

cdr3_aa: CASSPRGADTDTQYF
cdr3_nt: TGTGCCAGCAGTCCCCGCGGAGCGGACACAGATACGCAGTATTTT
v_call: TRBV6-5
d_call: .
clone_size: many
j_call: TRBJ2-3

cdr3_aa: CASSQKRDFRTEAFF
cdr3_nt: TGTGCCAGCAGCCAAAAGAGGGACTTTAGGACTGAAGCTTTCTTT
v_call: TRBV14
d_call: .
clone_size: many
j_call: TRBJ1-1

cdr3_aa: CASSSLPARVNEKLFF
cdr3_nt: TGCGCCAGCAGCTCACTCCCGGCCCGGGTTAATGAAAAACTGTTTTTT
v_call: TRBV5-1
d_call: .
clone_size: many
j_call: TRBJ1-4

cdr3_aa: CASSTNRAQETQYF
cdr3_nt: TGCGCCAGCAGCACGAACAGGGCGCAAGAGACCCAGTACTTC
v_call: TRBV5-1
d_call: .
clone_size: many
j_call: TRBJ2-5

cdr3_aa: CAPPPPLDSNQPQHF
cdr3_nt: TGCGCCCCACCCCCCCCATTAGATAGCAATCAGCCCCAGCATTTT
v_call: TRBV4-1
d_call: .
clone_size: many
j_call: TRBJ1-5

cdr3_aa: CASSVQGAGYGYTF
cdr3_nt: TGTGCCAGTAGTGTACAGGGGGCCGGCTATGGCTACACCTTC
v_call: TRBV19
d_call: TRBD1
clone_size: many
j_call: TRBJ1-2

cdr3_aa: CASSIGVAEAFF
cdr3_nt: TGTGCCAGTAGTATTGGAGTAGCTGAAGCTTTCTTT
v_call: TRBV19
d_call: .
clone_size: medium-sized
j_call: TRBJ1-1

cdr3_aa: CASSWGQGGDEQYF
cdr3_nt: TGTGCCAGCAGTTGGGGACAGGGGGGGGACGAGCAGTACTTC
v_call: TRBV27
d_call: TRBD1
clone_size: many
j_call: TRBJ2-7

cdr3_aa: CSVDHRNSYNEQFF
cdr3_nt: TGCAGCGTTGATCACAGAAACTCCTACAATGAGCAGTTCTTC
v_call: TRBV29-1
d_call: .
clone_size: .
j_call: TRBJ2-1

cdr3_aa: CASSRITGAVNYEQYF
cdr3_nt: TGTGCCAGCAGCCGGATCACAGGGGCGGTAAACTACGAGCAGTACTTC
v_call: TRBV7-9
d_call: TRBD1
clone_size: .
j_call: TRBJ2-7

cdr3_aa: CASSLGQGANTEAFF
cdr3_nt: TGTGCCAGCAGTTTAGGACAGGGGGCGAACACTGAAGCTTTCTTT
v_call: TRBV27
d_call: TRBD1
clone_size: many
j_call: TRBJ1-1

cdr3_aa: CASSFVGEETQYF
cdr3_nt: TGTGCCAGCAGCTTTGTCGGGGAGGAGACCCAGTACTTC
v_call: TRBV7-2
d_call: .
clone_size: few
j_call: TRBJ2-5

cdr3_aa: CASMGKGSETQYF
cdr3_nt: TGCGCCAGCATGGGGAAAGGGAGCGAGACCCAGTACTTC
v_call: TRBV4-1
d_call: .
clone_size: many
j_call: TRBJ2-5

cdr3_aa: CASSPLGTTSNEQFF
cdr3_nt: TGTGCCAGCTCACCACTCGGGACAACCTCGAATGAGCAGTTCTTC
v_call: TRBV18
d_call: .
clone_size: few
j_call: TRBJ2-1

cdr3_aa: CASSIRQGGNIQYF
cdr3_nt: TGTGCCAGCAGCATCAGACAGGGGGGAAACATTCAGTACTTC
v_call: TRBV21-1
d_call: .
clone_size: many
j_call: TRBJ2-4

cdr3_aa: CASSWTSGGTDTQYF
cdr3_nt: TGCGCCAGCAGTTGGACTAGCGGGGGCACAGATACGCAGTATTTT
v_call: TRBV6-1
d_call: TRBD2
clone_size: many
j_call: TRBJ2-3

cdr3_aa: CASRGGGYAGELFF
cdr3_nt: TGTGCCAGCCGAGGCGGGGGTTACGCCGGGGAGCTGTTTTTT
v_call: TRBV6-6
d_call: TRBD2
clone_size: few
j_call: TRBJ2-2

cdr3_aa: CASSLRGLALTDTQYF
cdr3_nt: TGTGCCAGCAGCTTAAGGGGACTAGCGTTAACAGATACGCAGTATTTT
v_call: TRBV11-2
d_call: TRBD2
clone_size: many
j_call: TRBJ2-3

cdr3_aa: CASSLGRGLRATGGYGYTF
cdr3_nt: TGTGCCAGCAGCTTAGGTCGAGGGCTAAGGGCGACAGGGGGCTACGGCTACACCTTC
v_call: TRBV7-9
d_call: TRBD1
clone_size: many
j_call: TRBJ1-2

cdr3_aa: CASSGLAGGEASYEQYF
cdr3_nt: TGCGCCAGCAGCGGACTAGCGGGAGGGGAGGCTTCCTACGAGCAGTACTTC
v_call: TRBV5-1
d_call: TRBD2
clone_size: .
j_call: TRBJ2-7

cdr3_aa: CASLKGGFYNEQFF
cdr3_nt: TGTGCCAGCCTTAAAGGGGGTTTCTACAATGAGCAGTTCTTC
v_call: TRBV28
d_call: .
clone_size: many
j_call: TRBJ2-1

cdr3_aa: CASSLSSVYEQYF
cdr3_nt: TGTGCCAGCAGTTTATCGTCGGTATACGAGCAGTACTTC
v_call: TRBV27
d_call: .
clone_size: many
j_call: TRBJ2-7

cdr3_aa: CASSSGGAGEKLFF
cdr3_nt: TGCGCCAGCAGCTCAGGGGGCGCGGGTGAAAAACTGTTTTTT
v_call: TRBV5-1
d_call: TRBD1
clone_size: .
j_call: TRBJ1-4

cdr3_aa: CASSLERSITGELFF
cdr3_nt: TGTGCCAGCAGCTTAGAGCGTAGCATCACCGGGGAGCTGTTTTTT
v_call: TRBV11-2
d_call: .
clone_size: few
j_call: TRBJ2-2

cdr3_aa: CASSLDSDRAYGYTF
cdr3_nt: TGCGCCAGCAGCTTGGATTCGGACAGGGCCTATGGCTACACCTTC
v_call: TRBV5-1
d_call: TRBD1
clone_size: many
j_call: TRBJ1-2

cdr3_aa: CATSQGAVNSPLHF
cdr3_nt: TGTGCCACCTCTCAGGGGGCTGTAAATTCACCCCTCCACTTT
v_call: TRBV7-9
d_call: TRBD1
clone_size: many
j_call: TRBJ1-6

cdr3_aa: CASSSYAVRSYEQYF
cdr3_nt: TGTGCCAGCAGTTCCTACGCCGTCCGTTCCTACGAGCAGTACTTC
v_call: TRBV27
d_call: .
clone_size: .
j_call: TRBJ2-7

cdr3_aa: CASSLFRDRPQTQYF
cdr3_nt: TGTGCCAGCAGCTTGTTCAGGGACAGGCCTCAGACCCAGTACTTC
v_call: TRBV5-4
d_call: TRBD1
clone_size: few
j_call: TRBJ2-5

cdr3_aa: CASRRSIYTEAFF
cdr3_nt: TGTGCCAGCAGGAGGAGTATTTACACTGAAGCTTTCTTT
v_call: TRBV6-5
d_call: .
clone_size: many
j_call: TRBJ1-1

cdr3_aa: CASSLGQYNSPLHF
cdr3_nt: TGCGCCAGCAGCTTGGGCCAGTATAATTCACCCCTCCACTTT
v_call: TRBV5-1
d_call: .
clone_size: many
j_call: TRBJ1-6

cdr3_aa: CASSESGQGTDEQYF
cdr3_nt: TGCGCCAGCAGTGAGTCGGGACAGGGTACCGACGAGCAGTACTTC
v_call: TRBV10-1
d_call: TRBD1
clone_size: few
j_call: TRBJ2-7

cdr3_aa: CAISEWRGGTQETQYF
cdr3_nt: TGTGCCATCAGTGAGTGGAGGGGGGGAACCCAAGAGACCCAGTACTTC
v_call: TRBV10-3
d_call: .
clone_size: many
j_call: TRBJ2-5

cdr3_aa: CAWSGQGTEAFF
cdr3_nt: TGTGCCTGGAGTGGACAGGGGACTGAAGCTTTCTTT
v_call: TRBV30
d_call: TRBD1
clone_size: few
j_call: TRBJ1-1